A selection of T cell receptor beta chains follows, all from one sample in a study of blood T cell repertoires in COVID-19. Clones were sequenced by immunoSEQ multiplex PCR, and TCRdb holds only the in-frame ones, with some missing. Of around 250,000 clones in the sample, roughly 85% were seen once. Sample: PBMCs or T cells enriched from blood (not recorded which). The origin of the receptors is a woman aged 45-59 years who had recovered from COVID-19. Both conserved end residues are trimmed from each CDR3. The order of the fields is J gene, clone size, V gene, CDR3 protein. Rows may omit the clone size; those that give it use once, few, many or a size class.

TRBJ1-5,NA,TRBV6-1,ASSEGTGSGQPQH
TRBJ1-6,NA,TRBV7-2,ASSKQGVSYNSPLH
TRBJ2-1,few,TRBV4-2,ASSQEGGLAGGNEQF
TRBJ2-4,NA,TRBV19,ASTSRDKNIQY
TRBJ2-7,NA,TRBV4-2,ASSPLANRFDEQY
TRBJ2-1,NA,TRBV6-6,AIGTGRAYNEQF
TRBJ2-3,NA,TRBV27,ASSLKLFRPQREGTDTQY
TRBJ2-5,NA,TRBV7-2,ASSPPQRGGPGETQY
TRBJ2-4,NA,TRBV2,ASSGTPAADIQY
TRBJ2-5,NA,TRBV27,ASSFLGGQETQY
TRBJ1-3,NA,TRBV5-5,ASTLGQTFSGNTIY
TRBJ1-2,NA,TRBV7-9,ASSLATPQGSYGYT
TRBJ1-2,NA,TRBV5-4,ASSLDYIGGDYGYT
TRBJ2-7,NA,TRBV2,ASGGVPSQEQY
TRBJ2-7,NA,TRBV7-9,ASSRVGGPSYEQY
TRBJ2-2,NA,TRBV6-4,ASMGNPGELF
TRBJ2-3,once,TRBV19,ASRVAGSNTDTQY
TRBJ1-1,NA,TRBV28,ASSVTGRTEAF
TRBJ2-1,NA,TRBV16,ASSQSRQGVGNEQF
TRBJ2-1,NA,TRBV27,ATLTHSGDRYNEQF
TRBJ2-1,NA,TRBV7-9,ASSPPDRGYNEQF
TRBJ2-3,NA,TRBV7-2,ASSQDPGRDTQY
TRBJ1-4,NA,TRBV11-2,ASSSRDEKLF
TRBJ1-2,NA,TRBV28,ASSLWKQGATGYT
TRBJ2-4,NA,TRBV27,ASSTTGGVAKNIQY
TRBJ2-5,NA,TRBV7-9,ASRPRGLAGSQETQY
TRBJ2-7,NA,TRBV13,ASSLGTGGHEQY
TRBJ1-1,NA,TRBV18,ASSLGQGARGTEAF
TRBJ2-1,NA,TRBV28,ASRLPGQGTDEQF
TRBJ2-6,NA,TRBV7-9,ASSPTWGQASSGANVLT
TRBJ2-7,once,TRBV27,ASSPGESYEQY
TRBJ2-7,NA,TRBV9,ASSVEGTTYEQY
TRBJ2-1,NA,TRBV9,ASRPLASSYNEQF
TRBJ1-2,NA,TRBV3-1/TRBV3-2,ASSPGGDGYT
TRBJ2-3,NA,TRBV4-2,ASSQGWLADTQY
TRBJ2-1,once,TRBV7-7,ASSHGLAVEQF
TRBJ2-7,few,TRBV7-9,ASSSRDRVYEQY
TRBJ1-1,NA,TRBV6-5,ASFDRVMNTEAF
TRBJ2-5,few,TRBV27,ASSAVRGIGETQY
TRBJ1-3,once,TRBV9,ASSVEGSRYTIY